This T cell receptor beta chain was captured in a study of blood T cell repertoires in COVID-19. Original analysis: Amplifying reference gene primers gave estimates of nucleated cell counts. This table comes from immunoSEQ multiplex PCR, and its TCRdb copy is limited to in-frame clones, with some not included. V and J calls plus clone size are reproduced from that table; the DNA served to infer D and trimming. This sample has hundreds of thousands of clones, with roughly 90% found just once. The TCR originated in a woman in her 30s with active or convalescent COVID-19. Source material: peripheral blood.

The chain's CDR3 is CSASPPGQVNSPLHF. The CDR3 DNA sequence: TGCAGTGCTAGTCCTCCGGGACAAGTTAATTCACCCCTCCACTTT. The chain has TRBV20-1 and TRBJ1-6, with D perhaps TRBD1 (6 bases). Trimming took 3 bases from V and 6 from J, leaving 15 bases between them. The CDR3 runs to 15 residues. Looked up from germline, CDR1 is DFQATT and CDR2 is SNEGSKA (reference sequence).